These 26 T cell receptor beta chains were sequenced from one sample in a study of early T cells in non-severe SARS-CoV-2 infection. Using its own MiXCR run on the 5' RACE reads, TCRdb lists one record per CDR3 protein. The data show about 55,000 distinct CDR3 sequences, around 7% seen once. The source material was whole blood, sampled at baseline. The receptors stem from an adult who was a healthcare worker with PCR-confirmed SARS-CoV-2 infection or an uninfected control (not recorded which).

This clonotype showed up many times. The chain recombines TRBV4-2 with TRBJ2-3; 7 bases agree with TRBD1. Germline V gene sequence: CDR1 LGHNA, CDR2 YNFKEQ. There are 17 residues in the CDR3. The V and J ends lost 0 bases and 0 bases, in that order; junction bases with no gene match: 6. The CDR3 reads CASSQDPTGTSTDTQYF. The CDR3 DNA is TGTGCCAGCAGCCAAGACCCGACAGGGACGAGCACAGATACGCAGTATTTT.

The genes are TRBV7-2 and TRBJ1-6; D perhaps matches TRBD1 (6 bases). V lost 4 bases and J 7 bases, leaving 14 bases between the germline ends. The CDR3 extends over 15 amino acids. CDR1 SGHTA and CDR2 FQGNSA come from the germline V gene. CDR3 loop: CASSSRTALNSPLHF. CDR3 DNA sequence: TGTGCCAGCAGCTCCCGGACAGCTTTAAATTCACCCCTCCACTTT.

In its sample, this clonotype was seen a few times. The chain uses TRBV7-9 and TRBJ2-3, with D possibly being TRBD1 or TRBD2 (6 bases each). Germline values: CDR1 SEHNR, CDR2 FQNEAQ (reference sequence). This CDR3 comprises 15 residues. V was pared by 3 bases and J by 5 bases, with 15 bases between. The CDR3 is CASSFSRGRRDTQYF. The DNA for the CDR3 is TGTGCCAGCAGCTTTTCACGGGGGCGGAGAGATACGCAGTATTTT.

This clonotype has ten or more counts. The chain is built from TRBV3-1 and TRBJ2-3; 10 positions agree with TRBD2. The CDR3 is made up of 16 amino acids. The germline V gene encodes CDR1 LGHDT and CDR2 YNNKEL (reference sequence). V lost 4 bases to trimming and J lost 3 bases; unmatched junction nucleotides: 7. The CDR3, as DNA: TGTGCCAGCAGCCGAAGAGCGGGGGGGCCGACAGATACGCAGTATTTT. Protein product: CASSRRAGGPTDTQYF.

In its sample, this clonotype was seen a few times. The J gene is TRBJ1-2, the V gene TRBV28; 8 positions agree with TRBD1. With 5 bases clipped from V and 2 bases from J, the junction kept 4 bases outside the gene matches. Germline CDR1 and CDR2: MDHEN and SYDVKM. The CDR3 is made up of 14 amino acids. The CDR3 bases are TGTGCCAGCAGTCTCACAGGGGGGAACTATGGCTACACCTTC. This codes for CASSLTGGNYGYTF.

The gene calls are TRBV6-6 and TRBJ2-7; no clear D gene. Germline V gene data show CDR1 as MNHNY and CDR2 as SVGAGI (reference sequence). CDR3 length equals 15 residues. V was cut by 2 bases and J by 5 bases, with 16 bases left in between. The DNA for the CDR3 is TGTGCCAGCAGTTACCGCCCGCCGGATCGCCACGAGCAGTACTTC. Amino acids: CASSYRPPDRHEQYF.

CDR3 bases: TGTGCCAGCAGCTCCTCGGAGACCCAGTACTTC. Encoded protein: CASSSSETQYF. V gene TRBV11-3 combines with J gene TRBJ2-5, with unresolved D. CDR1 and CDR2 (germline): SGHNT, YENEEA. Between the trimmed V and J ends, which lost 4 bases and 5 bases, there was a span of 5 bases. CDR3 length equals 11 residues.

In its sample, this clonotype was seen many times. The V call is TRBV12-3 or TRBV12-4, the J call TRBJ1-2; unclear D gene. This CDR3 comprises 14 residues. V lost 0 bases and J lost 4, with 9 bases in between. The CDR3, as DNA: TGTGCCAGCAGTTTAGCGCGGAGCCTCTATGGCTACACCTTC. Translating it yields CASSLARSLYGYTF.

This clonotype was observed at least ten times. The chain is built from TRBV11-2 and TRBJ2-7; 13 bases fit TRBD2. CDR3 length: 18 amino acids. The germline V gene encodes CDR1 SGHAT and CDR2 FQNNGV. The J segment lost 0 bases and the V segment lost 1 base, leaving 6 bases of the junction unmatched. DNA of the CDR3: TGTGCCAGCAGCTTAGGCCGGACTAGCGGGGGTATCTCCTACGAGCAGTACTTC. Amino acids: CASSLGRTSGGISYEQYF.

This clonotype was counted ten times or more. J is TRBJ2-5 and V is TRBV3-1, with 10 nucleotides matching TRBD2. J lost 4 bases, V lost 2 bases, and 1 base had no gene match. This CDR3 region has 14 residues. Germline lookup yields CDR1 LGHDT and CDR2 YNNKEL (reference sequence). CDR3 DNA sequence: TGTGCCAGCAGCCAAACTAGCGGGATAGAGACCCAGTACTTC. This encodes CASSQTSGIETQYF.

This clonotype was recorded at least ten times. The chain recombines TRBV20-1 with TRBJ2-3; 12 bases map to TRBD2. CDR1 is DFQATT and CDR2 is SNEGSKA in the germline V gene (reference sequence). J was trimmed by 8 bases and V by 5 bases; bases with no gene match: 5. The CDR3 has 13 residues. The DNA of the CDR3 is TGCAGTGCTCTAGCGGGGGGGCCGGGTACGCAGTATTTT. This encodes CSALAGGPGTQYF.

This clonotype was counted only a few times. V gene TRBV7-6 combines with J gene TRBJ1-1; D is perhaps TRBD1 (5 bases). This CDR3 region has 16 residues. Germline V gives CDR1 SGHVS, CDR2 FNYEAQ. V was cut by 3 bases and J by 5 bases, with 19 bases left in between. The CDR3 is CASSLGGQGLSTEAFF. CDR3 DNA: TGTGCCAGCAGCTTGGGGGGTCAAGGGCTGAGTACTGAAGCTTTCTTT.

This clonotype has just a few counts. The chain is built from TRBV7-2 and TRBJ1-2; D may be TRBD1 (6 bases). The germline gives CDR1 SGHTA, CDR2 FQGNSA. Deletions cut 5 bases from V and 3 bases from J, with 16 bases between. The CDR3 runs 15 residues. CDR3 loop: CASSLWGRGDYGYTF. CDR3 in DNA: TGTGCCAGCAGCCTCTGGGGCAGGGGCGACTATGGCTACACCTTC.

The genes are TRBV6-2 or TRBV6-3 and TRBJ1-5; 8 bases are shared with TRBD1. The V gene end was trimmed by 2 bases and the J gene end by 9 bases; junction bases not matched to a gene: 6. There are 14 residues in the CDR3. Germline V CDR1 and CDR2: MNHEY, SVGEGT. CDR3 in amino acids: CASSYAAGGAPQHF. The CDR3 bases are TGTGCCAGCAGTTACGCCGCAGGGGGCGCGCCCCAGCATTTT.

The genes are TRBV13 and TRBJ2-5, with 9 positions matching TRBD2. CDR3 size: 14 residues. Trimming cost V 1 base and J 6 bases; bases outside gene matches: 3. The germline V gene has CDR1 PRHDT and CDR2 FYEKMQ (reference sequence). This CDR3 reads CASSLASGIQTQYF. In DNA, the CDR3 is TGTGCCAGCAGCTTAGCTAGCGGGATACAGACCCAGTACTTC.

This clonotype was seen repeatedly, ten times or more. The rearrangement links TRBV7-9 to TRBJ1-6; D gene uncertain. Germline V gene sequence: CDR1 SEHNR, CDR2 FQNEAQ (reference sequence). The CDR3 length is 11 residues. V lost 5 bases, J lost 5 bases, and 1 base lay in between. Here the CDR3 DNA reads TGTGCCAGCAGCCATAATTCACCCCTCCACTTT. Translated, it gives CASSHNSPLHF. The entire variable domain, with the rest obtained from reference TRBV7-9 and TRBJ1-6, is as follows: DTGVSQNPRHKITKRGQNVTFRCDPISEHNRLYWYRQTLGQGPEFLTYFQNEAQLEKSRLLSDRFSAERPKGSFSTLEIQRTEQGDSAMYLCASSHNSPLHFGNGTRLTVT.

The CDR3 sequence is CSASSYSGGPGDTQYF. DNA for the CDR3: TGCAGTGCTTCTTCTTATAGCGGGGGGCCGGGAGATACGCAGTATTTT. The chain has TRBV20-1 and TRBJ2-3, with 10 bases aligning to TRBD2. The CDR3 is 16 amino acids. Germline V lookup: CDR1 DFQATT, CDR2 SNEGSKA (reference sequence). With V trimmed by 5 bases and J by 5 bases, 13 bases remained unmatched.

The chain recombines TRBV18 with TRBJ2-5; 8 bases are a match to TRBD1. J gave up 5 bases and V 4 bases, and 9 bases lay outside the gene matches. Germline V gene data show CDR1 as KGHSH and CDR2 as LQKENI. The CDR3 runs to 15 residues. Here the CDR3 reads CASSRGQGDVETQYF. DNA of the CDR3: TGTGCCAGCTCACGCGGACAGGGCGACGTTGAGACCCAGTACTTC. The whole variable domain, remainder taken from reference TRBV18 and TRBJ2-5, is NAGVMQNPRHLVRRRGQEARLRCSPMKGHSHVYWYRQLPEEGLKFMVYLQKENIIDESGMPKERFSAEFPKEGPSILRIQQVVRGDSAAYFCASSRGQGDVETQYFGPGTRLLVL.

This clonotype was seen a handful of times. J is TRBJ2-3 and V is TRBV28; D is uncertain. Germline CDR1 MDHEN, CDR2 SYDVKM. This CDR3 has 13 residues. Trimming removed 5 bases at V and 2 bases at J, with 8 bases between. The CDR3 sequence: CASSRLDTDTQYF. CDR3 nucleotide sequence: TGTGCCAGCAGTAGACTTGACACAGATACGCAGTATTTT.

The sample holds many counts of this clonotype. This chain connects TRBV28 to TRBJ1-3, with D possibly matching TRBD1 (6 bases). The CDR3 contains 16 residues. CDR1 is MDHEN and CDR2 is SYDVKM in the germline V gene. Trimming shortened V by 7 bases and J by 0 bases, and 16 bases separated the two germline ends. The CDR3 nucleotides are TGTGCCAGCACCAAACCACAGGGACCCTCTGGAAACACCATATATTTT. Translating gives CASTKPQGPSGNTIYF.

This clonotype was seen a few times. The V and J genes are TRBV27 and TRBJ2-7, with D maybe TRBD1 (6 bases). Germline V gene lookup returns CDR1 MNHEY and CDR2 SMNVEV (reference sequence). V was pared by 5 bases and J by 3 bases, with 17 bases between. This CDR3 spans 15 amino acids. CDR3 protein: CASSVTGSASYEQYF. In DNA form, the CDR3 reads TGTGCCAGCAGTGTTACAGGGTCAGCAAGCTACGAGCAGTACTTC.

This clonotype was detected many times. The chain recombines TRBV7-6 with TRBJ2-1; 11 positions agree with TRBD1. The trim removed 6 bases at V and 8 bases at J, leaving 6 bases unmatched. Germline V gene sequence: CDR1 SGHVS, CDR2 FNYEAQ. The length of the CDR3 is 14 residues. CDR3 amino acids: CASSTWTGGDEQFF. Here the CDR3 DNA reads TGTGCCAGCAGTACCTGGACAGGGGGCGATGAGCAGTTCTTC.

This clonotype was picked up a small number of times. The gene calls are TRBV7-9 and TRBJ1-1, with D possibly being TRBD1 (6 bases). This CDR3 spans 13 amino acids. Trimming took 5 bases from V and 4 from J, leaving 11 bases between them. Germline V gene lookup returns CDR1 SEHNR and CDR2 FQNEAQ (reference sequence). CDR3 amino acids: CASSVQGGTEAFF. For the CDR3, the DNA is TGTGCCAGCAGCGTACAGGGCGGCACTGAAGCTTTCTTT.

Many counts were recorded for this clonotype. The gene calls are TRBV7-3 and TRBJ2-3; tentative D call: TRBD1 (6 bases). The CDR3 spans 14 residues. Germline CDR1 reads SGHTA; CDR2 reads FQGTGA. V gave up 2 bases and J gave up 6 bases, with 12 bases separating them. CDR3 sequence: CASSLGQGRDTQYF. DNA for the CDR3: TGTGCCAGCAGCTTAGGGCAGGGGCGTGATACGCAGTATTTT.

There are a few counts of this clonotype. V gene TRBV6-2 or TRBV6-3 combines with J gene TRBJ1-1; D ambiguous. Trimming pared 2 bases from V and 4 bases from J, leaving 11 bases between. Germline CDR1 MNHEY, CDR2 SVGEGT. The CDR3 is 14 amino acids. The CDR3 nucleotides are TGTGCCAGCAGTTACGTCGGCGGTGGCACTGAAGCTTTCTTT. Its translation is CASSYVGGGTEAFF.

This clonotype appeared many times. The chain couples TRBV7-2 to TRBJ2-1, with D perhaps matching TRBD1 (5 bases). Germline values: CDR1 SGHTA, CDR2 FQGNSA. The CDR3 extends over 14 amino acids. The ends were cut back, 5 bases at V and 0 bases at J, with 8 bases in the middle. CDR3 nucleotides: TGTGCCAGCAGCAACCAGGGCTCCTACAATGAGCAGTTCTTC. As protein: CASSNQGSYNEQFF.